This T cell receptor beta chain was captured in a study of T cell repertoires in cytomegalovirus infection. Study background: HLA-C-restricted CMV epitopes, recently identified, and well-studied HLA-B-restricted ones were used by the study. Indications came from public TCR beta signatures; they pointed to CMV infection and to a matching HLA type. The study, taken as a whole, reports: CMV-specific TCR beta clonotypes restricted by HLA-C were the ones dominating the ex vivo response.

Turning to this clonotype: No antigen is known for it.

Each CDR3 protein gets one entry after TCRdb re-called the reads with MiXCR. The profile covers about half a million distinct CDR3 sequences, with roughly 34% appearing a single time and roughly 17% taken by the ten largest. The CDR3 has 15 amino acids. With 6 bases clipped from V and 10 bases from J, the junction kept 11 bases outside the gene matches. CDR1 is MNHGY, CDR2 SAAAGT, per germline. The sequence was obtained from a human donor in good health (CMV status not recorded). Some clones in this sample may be carry-over from other donors' samples. The sample consisted of cultured PBMCs, taken from culture after CMV antigen stimulation. V gene TRBV6-8 combines with J gene TRBJ1-5; 11 nucleotides line up with TRBD1. CDR3 sequence reads: CASSPGTGGKVPQHF. CDR3 nucleotides: TGTGCCAGCAGCCCCGGGACAGGGGGTAAGGTTCCCCAGCATTTT.